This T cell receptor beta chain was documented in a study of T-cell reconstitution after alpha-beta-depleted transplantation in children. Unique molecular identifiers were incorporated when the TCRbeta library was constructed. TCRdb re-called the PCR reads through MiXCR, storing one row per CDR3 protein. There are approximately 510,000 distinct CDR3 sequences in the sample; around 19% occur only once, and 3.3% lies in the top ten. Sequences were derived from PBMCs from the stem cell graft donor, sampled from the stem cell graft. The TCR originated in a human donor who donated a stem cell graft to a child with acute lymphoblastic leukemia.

The CDR3 coding sequence is TGCGCCAGCAGCCAACCCACTAGCGCTCCCTACGAGCAGTACTTC. Amino acid sequence: CASSQPTSAPYEQYF. This chain joins TRBV4-1 and TRBJ2-7; 7 bases fit TRBD2. V lost 2 bases, J lost 2 bases, and 6 bases stayed unmatched. CDR1 and CDR2 (germline): MGHRA, YSYEKL. The CDR3 runs to 15 residues.